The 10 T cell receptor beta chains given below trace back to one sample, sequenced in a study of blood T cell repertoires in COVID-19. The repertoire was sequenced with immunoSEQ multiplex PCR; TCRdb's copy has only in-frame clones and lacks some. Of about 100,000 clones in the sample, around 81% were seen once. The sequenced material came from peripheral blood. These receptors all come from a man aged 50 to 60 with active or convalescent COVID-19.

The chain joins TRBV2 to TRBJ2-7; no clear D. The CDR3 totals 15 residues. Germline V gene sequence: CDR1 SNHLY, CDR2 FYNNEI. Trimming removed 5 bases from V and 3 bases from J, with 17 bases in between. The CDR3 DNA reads TGTGCCAGCAGTTCAGGTTCCTTCATGTTCTACGAGCAGTACTTC. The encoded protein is CASSSGSFMFYEQYF. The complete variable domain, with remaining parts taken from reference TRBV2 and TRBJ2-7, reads EPEVTQTPSHQVTQMGQEVILRCVPISNHLYFYWYRQILGQKVEFLVSFYNNEISEKSEIFDDQFSVERPDGSNFTLKIRSTKLEDSAMYFCASSSGSFMFYEQYFGPGTRLTVT.

The CDR3 loop is CASSPPGGDILGYTF. CDR3 DNA: TGTGCCAGCAGTCCACCGGGGGGGGATATTCTTGGCTACACCTTC. The rearrangement uses TRBV6-5 and TRBJ1-2, with D tentatively TRBD1 (5 bases). Germline lookup yields CDR1 MNHEY and CDR2 SVGAGI. V was pared by 5 bases and J by 7 bases, with 20 bases between. The length of the CDR3 is 15 residues.

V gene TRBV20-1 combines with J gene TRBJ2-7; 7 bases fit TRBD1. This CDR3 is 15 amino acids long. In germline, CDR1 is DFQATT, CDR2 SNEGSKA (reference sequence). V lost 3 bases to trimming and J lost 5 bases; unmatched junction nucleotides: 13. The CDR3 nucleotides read TGCAGTGCTAGTCCCAAATCCAGGGGGTTGGACGAGCAGTACTTC. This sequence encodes CSASPKSRGLDEQYF.

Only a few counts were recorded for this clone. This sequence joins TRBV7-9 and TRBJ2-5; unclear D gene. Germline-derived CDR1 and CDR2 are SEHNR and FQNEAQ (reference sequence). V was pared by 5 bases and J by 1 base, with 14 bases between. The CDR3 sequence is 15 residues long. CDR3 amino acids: CASSHDMALQETQYF. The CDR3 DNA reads TGTGCCAGCAGCCACGACATGGCCCTCCAAGAGACCCAGTACTTC.

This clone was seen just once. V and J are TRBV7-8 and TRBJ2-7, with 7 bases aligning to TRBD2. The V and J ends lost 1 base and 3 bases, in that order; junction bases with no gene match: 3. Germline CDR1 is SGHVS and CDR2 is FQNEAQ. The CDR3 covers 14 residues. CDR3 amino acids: CASSLEAGVYEQYF. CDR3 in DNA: TGTGCCAGCAGCTTAGAGGCGGGAGTCTACGAGCAGTACTTC. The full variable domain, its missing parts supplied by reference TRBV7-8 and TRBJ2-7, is GAGVSQSPRYKVAKRGQDVALRCDPISGHVSLFWYQQALGQGPEFLTYFQNEAQLDKSGLPSDRFFAERPEGSVSTLKIQRTQQEDSAVYLCASSLEAGVYEQYFGPGTRLTVT.

The CDR3, as DNA: TGTGCCAGCAGCTTAAGAAACAGGGGGGAGACCCAGTACTTC. As protein: CASSLRNRGETQYF. The chain combines TRBV5-6 with TRBJ2-5; 8 nucleotides match TRBD1. Germline CDR1 SGHDT, CDR2 YYEEEE. With V trimmed by 2 bases and J by 5 bases, 5 bases remained unmatched. The CDR3 is 14 amino acids.

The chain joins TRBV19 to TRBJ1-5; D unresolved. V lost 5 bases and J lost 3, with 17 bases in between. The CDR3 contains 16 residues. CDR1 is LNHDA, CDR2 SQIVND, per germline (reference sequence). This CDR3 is CASSESPPRHNQPQHF. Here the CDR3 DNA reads TGTGCCAGTAGTGAGTCCCCCCCGCGGCACAATCAGCCCCAGCATTTT.

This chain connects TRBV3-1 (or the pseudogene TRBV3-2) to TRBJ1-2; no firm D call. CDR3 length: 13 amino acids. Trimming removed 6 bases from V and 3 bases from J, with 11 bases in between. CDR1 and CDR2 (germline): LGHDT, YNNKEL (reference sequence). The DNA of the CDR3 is TGTGCCAGCAGTGATAATAGTGACTATGGCTACACCTTC. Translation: CASSDNSDYGYTF.

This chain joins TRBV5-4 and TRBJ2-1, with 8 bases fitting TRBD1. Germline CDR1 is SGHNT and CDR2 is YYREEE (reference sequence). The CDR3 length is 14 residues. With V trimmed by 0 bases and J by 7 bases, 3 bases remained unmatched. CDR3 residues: CASSLVQGANEQFF. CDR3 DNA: TGTGCCAGCAGCTTGGTCCAGGGGGCGAATGAGCAGTTCTTC.

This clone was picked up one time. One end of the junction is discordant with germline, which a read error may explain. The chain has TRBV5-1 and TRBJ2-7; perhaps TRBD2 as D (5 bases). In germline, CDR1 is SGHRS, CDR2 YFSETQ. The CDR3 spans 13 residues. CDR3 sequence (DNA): TGCGCCAGCAGCTTCGACGGGATGTACGGGCAGTACTTC. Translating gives CASSFDGMYGQYF.